Listed here are 2 T cell receptor beta chains from one sample, sequenced in a study of shared clonotypes between healthy human individuals. The table came from immunoSEQ multiplex PCR; TCRdb's copy has only in-frame clones and leaves some out. The sample carries 500,000 to 650,000 clones, 70% to 80% recorded once. Material: PBMCs. The origin of the receptors is a middle-aged woman in good health. Some clones in this sample may be carry-over from other donors' samples.

The chain carries TRBV19 and TRBJ2-2; 7 nucleotides align to TRBD1. Germline V lookup: CDR1 LNHDA, CDR2 SQIVND (reference sequence). The CDR3 has 14 amino acids. With V trimmed by 6 bases and J by 5 bases, 6 bases remained unmatched. The CDR3 nucleotides are TGTGCCAGTAGACAAGACAGGGCGACCGGGGAGCTGTTTTTT. Translation gives CASRQDRATGELFF.

The rearrangement uses TRBV5-1 and TRBJ2-7; 8 bases map to TRBD1. This CDR3 spans 17 amino acids. The germline CDR1 and CDR2 sequences are SGHRS and YFSETQ. Losses at the gene ends were 0 bases for V and 4 bases for J; bases not matched to a gene: 12. CDR3 sequence (DNA): TGCGCCAGCAGCTTGGTCGGTGGGCTCCAGGGGGCATACGAGCAGTACTTC. It specifies CASSLVGGLQGAYEQYF.